This T cell receptor beta chain stems from a study of cytomegalovirus exposure and HLA in healthy donors. Study overall: The Caucasian-associated ancestry cluster held about 80% of more than 350 genotyped donors.

General study points: Donors were assumed by presence/absence analyses to have roughly uniform sequencing depth.

The PCR employed 60 Vbeta primers together with 13 Jbeta primers. Measured with immunoSEQ multiplex PCR; TCRdb has only the in-frame clones, and not every one. The sample holds around 130,000 clones. Concerning this clone: Its antigen remains unknown.

The receptor comes from a woman aged 55 to 70 in good health and CMV-seronegative. Input material: PBMCs.

The CDR3 DNA follows: TGTGCCAGCAGGGCCGGGACAGGGGGCACCGAGCAGTACTTC. The encoded protein is CASRAGTGGTEQYF. The chain has TRBV28 and TRBJ2-7; TRBD1 matches 12 bases. The V segment lost 6 bases and the J segment 6 bases; nucleotides outside the gene matches: 6. In germline, CDR1 is MDHEN, CDR2 SYDVKM. CDR3 length: 14 residues.